This TCR beta chain came from a study of T cell responses to AZD1222 COVID-19 vaccine. Regarding the study as a whole: Following two doses of AZD1222, Spike-specific TCR breadth and depth rose. Only 6 or 7 people who got AZD1222 tested seropositive at baseline. The study sampled repertoires only after the peak T cell response. White British ancestry dominated among donors, who included more females, and clonal diversity was possibly underestimated.

As concerns this clone: The antigen remains undetermined.

J was trimmed by 2 bases and V by 11 bases; bases with no gene match: 6. CDR1 is SGHVS and CDR2 is FQNEAQ in the germline V gene. This CDR3 is 13 amino acids long. Sequencing was performed with immunoSEQ multiplex PCR; in TCRdb, only in-frame clones are kept and a portion is missing. The data show roughly 96,000 clones, roughly 87% seen once. Sequenced material: peripheral blood, taken on day 0 of AZD1222 vaccination. The TCR originated in an adult in good health. The V gene is TRBV7-8, the J gene TRBJ2-5; 9 bases map to TRBD1. CDR3 nucleotide sequence: TGTGCCGTCCAACAGGGGGCGCAAGAGACCCAGTACTTC. This encodes CAVQQGAQETQYF. The variable domain in full, with the rest retrieved from reference TRBV7-8 and TRBJ2-5, is GAGVSQSPRYKVAKRGQDVALRCDPISGHVSLFWYQQALGQGPEFLTYFQNEAQLDKSGLPSDRFFAERPEGSVSTLKIQRTQQEDSAVYLCAVQQGAQETQYFGPGTRLLVL.